These 16 T cell receptor beta chains originate from one sample sequenced in a study of regulatory T cells in long-lasting Graves disease. Through Arm-PCR of CDR3 regions and iRepertoire HTBI primers, TCR beta libraries were built. TCRdb reprocessed the multiplex PCR reads with MiXCR, giving one entry per CDR3 protein. The sample consists of about 560,000 distinct CDR3 sequences, 15% to 20% of them appearing once. Time point in this sample: newly diagnosed GD, antithyroid drugs for less than 3 months. Isolated PBMC RNA provided the starting material for the TCR library. The sample was also reused in another study, on T cells in Graves' hyperthyroidism and ophthalmopathy.

The sample consisted of peripheral blood mononuclear cells (PBMCs), taken at new diagnosis, from a patient treated with antithyroid drugs. Receptors originate from a young man with Graves disease.

This clonotype was observed a handful of times. V gene TRBV20-1 combines with J gene TRBJ1-1; D call uncertain. In germline, CDR1 is DFQATT, CDR2 SNEGSKA (reference sequence). This CDR3 comprises 14 residues. Trimming took off 3 bases at V and 1 base at J, with 12 bases between the two ends. The CDR3 DNA reads as TGCAGTGCTAGTGGGTCCCAGGCGAACACTGAAGCTTTCTTT. As protein: CSASGSQANTEAFF.

The chain joins TRBV3-1 to TRBJ2-7, with TRBD2 matching 9 bases. The CDR3 runs to 15 residues. With 0 bases clipped from V and 2 bases from J, the junction kept 2 bases outside the gene matches. Per the germline V gene, CDR1 is LGHDT and CDR2 is YNNKEL (reference sequence). CDR3 in DNA: TGTGCCAGCAGCCAAGAATGGACTAGCGCCTACGAGCAGTACTTC. Its translation is CASSQEWTSAYEQYF.

This clonotype was seen a few times. The J gene is TRBJ2-4, the V gene TRBV20-1, with TRBD2 matching over 8 bases. Germline-derived CDR1 and CDR2 are DFQATT and SNEGSKA (reference sequence). Trimming cost V 5 bases and J 13 bases; bases outside gene matches: 10. The CDR3 loop spans 12 amino acids. CDR3 in DNA: TGCAGTGCTGTGATTGAGCGGGGGAGGCAGTACTTC. Amino acid sequence: CSAVIERGRQYF.

This clonotype occurred many times. J is TRBJ1-6 and V is TRBV2; 7 nucleotides match TRBD1. This CDR3 region has 12 residues. Trimming removed 6 bases from V and 9 bases from J; junction bases left unmatched: 2. The V gene's germline CDR1 is SNHLY and CDR2 FYNNEI. The CDR3 here is CASRQGTSPLHF. The CDR3, as DNA: TGTGCCAGCAGACAGGGGACTTCACCCCTCCACTTT. Based on the CDR3 plus reference TRBV2 and TRBJ1-6, the full variable domain is EPEVTQTPSHQVTQMGQEVILRCVPISNHLYFYWYRQILGQKVEFLVSFYNNEISEKSEIFDDQFSVERPDGSNFTLKIRSTKLEDSAMYFCASRQGTSPLHFGNGTRLTVT.

The chain links TRBV11-2 to TRBJ1-3; no definite D call. CDR1 SGHAT and CDR2 FQNNGV come from the germline V gene. The CDR3 length is 13 residues. V dropped 5 bases and J dropped 0 bases, with 5 bases sitting between them. This CDR3 reads CASSAFSGNTIYF. CDR3 in DNA: TGTGCCAGCAGCGCCTTCTCTGGAAACACCATATATTTT.

This chain joins TRBV15 and TRBJ1-2; D not resolved. The germline gives CDR1 LNHNV, CDR2 YYDKDF (reference sequence). V lost 1 base, J lost 6 bases, and 9 bases lay in between. The CDR3 totals 13 residues. The CDR3 protein is CATSRAFENGYTF. In DNA form, the CDR3 reads TGTGCCACCAGCAGAGCGTTCGAAAATGGCTACACCTTC.

Many counts were recorded for this clonotype. This chain connects TRBV6-2 or TRBV6-3 to TRBJ2-5, with 7 bases matching TRBD2. CDR1 MNHEY and CDR2 SVGEGT come from the germline V gene. The CDR3 spans 15 residues. The trim removed 4 bases at V and 2 bases at J, leaving 7 bases unmatched. CDR3: CASSSRAGPQETQYF. DNA for the CDR3: TGTGCCAGCAGTTCCCGAGCGGGACCACAAGAGACCCAGTACTTC.

This clonotype was counted at least ten times. This rearrangement joins TRBV5-1 to TRBJ2-7; 7 bases are shared with TRBD1. Germline CDR1 SGHRS, CDR2 YFSETQ. The CDR3 is 15 amino acids. V shed 2 bases and J 3 bases; nucleotides not matched to a gene: 8. This CDR3 reads CASSFIATGRYEQYF. The CDR3 nucleotides read TGCGCCAGCAGCTTTATAGCGACAGGGCGCTACGAGCAGTACTTC.

V gene TRBV20-1 combines with J gene TRBJ2-7; no firm D call. From germline, CDR1 is DFQATT and CDR2 SNEGSKA (reference sequence). V lost 4 bases, J lost 4 bases, and 17 bases lay in between. CDR3 size: 14 residues. The CDR3, as DNA: TGCAGTGCTAAACCTGCAGGAAGACGATACGAGCAGTACTTC. It specifies CSAKPAGRRYEQYF.

In this sample, this clonotype turned up many times. The V call is TRBV30, the J call TRBJ1-5, with no clear D. V dropped 2 bases and J dropped 3 bases, with 8 bases sitting between them. The CDR3 loop spans 13 amino acids. The V gene's germline CDR1 is GTSNPN and CDR2 SVGIG (reference sequence). The CDR3 loop reads CAWSRAVNQPQHF. CDR3 coding DNA: TGTGCCTGGAGTAGGGCCGTCAATCAGCCCCAGCATTTT.

The sample holds many counts of this clonotype. J is TRBJ2-3 and V is TRBV29-1, with 7 nucleotides matching TRBD1. J gave up 1 base and V 4 bases, and 8 bases lay outside the gene matches. The CDR3 extends over 15 amino acids. The germline V gene has CDR1 SQVTM and CDR2 ANQGSEA. In DNA form, the CDR3 reads TGCAGCGTTGTGGGGTCGGGGACAGGCACAGATACGCAGTATTTT. This sequence encodes CSVVGSGTGTDTQYF.

CDR3 residues: CASTSGGAGTGELFF. The DNA for the CDR3 is TGTGCCAGCACCTCAGGGGGGGCGGGGACCGGGGAGCTGTTTTTT. J is TRBJ2-2 and V is TRBV27; D may correspond to TRBD1 or TRBD2 (7 bases each). Germline V gene sequence: CDR1 MNHEY, CDR2 SMNVEV (reference sequence). The ends were cut back, 7 bases at V and 5 bases at J, with 17 bases in the middle. The CDR3 has 15 amino acids.

This clonotype has just one count. Just one base apart from a much larger clone, this may be a read error. The rearrangement links TRBV3-1 to TRBJ1-5; 8 bases fit TRBD1. The CDR3 is 16 residues long. J gave up 6 bases and V 1 base, and 8 bases lay outside the gene matches. Germline V gene sequence: CDR1 LGHDT, CDR2 YNNKEL (reference sequence). CDR3 DNA: TGTGCCAGCAGCCAAGGGCCAGGGGGCGGATTTCAGCCCCAGCATTTT. Amino acids: CASSQGPGGGFQPQHF. Filled out from reference TRBV3-1 and TRBJ1-5, the complete variable domain reads DTAVSQTPKYLVTQMGNDKSIKCEQNLGHDTMYWYKQDSKKFLKIMFSYNNKELIINETVPNRFSPKSPDKAHLNLHINSLELGDSAVYFCASSQGPGGGFQPQHFGDGTRLSIL.

The chain recombines TRBV19 with TRBJ1-3; 7 positions match TRBD1. CDR3 length equals 15 residues. Germline lookup yields CDR1 LNHDA and CDR2 SQIVND (reference sequence). Trimming at V came to 3 bases and at J to 0 bases, leaving 2 bases not matched to a gene. The CDR3 DNA reads as TGTGCCAGTAGTATGGACAGGAACTCTGGAAACACCATATATTTT. It yields the protein CASSMDRNSGNTIYF.

This clonotype was recorded a few times. The chain is built from TRBV27 and TRBJ1-6, with D possibly matching TRBD1 (5 bases). The V end lost 6 bases, the J end lost 8 bases, and 17 bases lay between the germline ends. CDR3 length: 15 amino acids. Germline V gene lookup returns CDR1 MNHEY and CDR2 SMNVEV (reference sequence). As DNA, the CDR3 is TGTGCCAGCAGCGCTCTTGGGGGACGGGATTCACCCCTCCACTTT. Protein: CASSALGGRDSPLHF.

In its sample, this clonotype was seen many times. The chain carries TRBV12-3 or TRBV12-4 and TRBJ2-7; 9 bases line up with TRBD1. Unmatched junction bases numbered 8, after V lost 6 bases and J lost 5 bases. The CDR3 has 14 residues. CDR3 loop: CASREDRGLDEQYF. CDR3 nucleotide sequence: TGTGCCAGCAGGGAGGACAGGGGCTTGGACGAGCAGTACTTC.